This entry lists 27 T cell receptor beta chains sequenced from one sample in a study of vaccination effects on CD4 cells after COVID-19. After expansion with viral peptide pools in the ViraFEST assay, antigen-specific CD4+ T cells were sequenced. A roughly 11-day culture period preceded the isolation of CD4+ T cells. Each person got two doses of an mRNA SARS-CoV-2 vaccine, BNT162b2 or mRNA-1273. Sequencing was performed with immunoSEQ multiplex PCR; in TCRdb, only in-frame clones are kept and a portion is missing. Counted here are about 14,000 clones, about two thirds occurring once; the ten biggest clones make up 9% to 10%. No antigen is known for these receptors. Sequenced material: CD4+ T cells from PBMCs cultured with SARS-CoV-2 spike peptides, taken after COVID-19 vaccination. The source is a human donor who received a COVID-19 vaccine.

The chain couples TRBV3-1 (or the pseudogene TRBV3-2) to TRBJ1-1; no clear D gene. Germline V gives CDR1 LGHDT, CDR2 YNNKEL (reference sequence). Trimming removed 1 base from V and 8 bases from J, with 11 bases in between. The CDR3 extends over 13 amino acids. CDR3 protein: CASSQVDGGEAFF. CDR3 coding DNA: TGTGCCAGCAGCCAAGTTGATGGCGGCGAAGCTTTCTTT.

The CDR3 is CASSVTGDGNTIYF. For the CDR3, the DNA is TGTGCCAGCAGTGTCACAGGGGATGGAAACACCATATATTTT. The chain recombines TRBV27 with TRBJ1-3; 7 bases are a match to TRBD1. CDR1 and CDR2 (germline): MNHEY, SMNVEV (reference sequence). The trim removed 5 bases at V and 3 bases at J, leaving 4 bases unmatched. This CDR3 has 14 amino acids.

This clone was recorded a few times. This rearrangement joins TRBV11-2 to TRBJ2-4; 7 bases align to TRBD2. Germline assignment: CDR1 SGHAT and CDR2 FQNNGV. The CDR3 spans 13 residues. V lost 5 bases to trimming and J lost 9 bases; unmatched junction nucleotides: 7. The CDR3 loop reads CASSPPGGGIQYF. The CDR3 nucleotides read TGTGCCAGCAGCCCGCCGGGAGGCGGCATTCAGTACTTC.

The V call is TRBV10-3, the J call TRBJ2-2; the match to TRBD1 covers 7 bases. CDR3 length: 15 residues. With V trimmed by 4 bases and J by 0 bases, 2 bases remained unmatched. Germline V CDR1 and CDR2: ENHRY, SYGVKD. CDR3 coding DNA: TGTGCCATCAGTGGGGGACAGACGAACACCGGGGAGCTGTTTTTT. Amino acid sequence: CAISGGQTNTGELFF.

The CDR3 region has the DNA TGCAGCGTTGAAGATTGGGCCCCGACGAACACTGAAGCTTTCTTT. It codes for CSVEDWAPTNTEAFF. The chain is built from TRBV29-1 and TRBJ1-1; D gene uncertain. Germline V CDR1 and CDR2: SQVTM, ANQGSEA. The CDR3 runs to 15 residues. Trimming cost V 0 bases and J 1 base, with 12 bases left between them.

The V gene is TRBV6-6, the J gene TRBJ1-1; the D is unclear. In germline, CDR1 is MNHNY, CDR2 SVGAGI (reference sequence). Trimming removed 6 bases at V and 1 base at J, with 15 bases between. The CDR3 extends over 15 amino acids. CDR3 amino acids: CASSPTFQKNTEAFF. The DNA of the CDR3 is TGTGCCAGCAGCCCGACCTTTCAGAAGAACACTGAAGCTTTCTTT.

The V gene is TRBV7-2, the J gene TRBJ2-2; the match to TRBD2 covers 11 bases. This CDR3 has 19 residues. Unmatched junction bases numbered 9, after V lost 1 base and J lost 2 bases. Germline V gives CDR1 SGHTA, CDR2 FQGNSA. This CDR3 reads CASSLGALAGAKNTGELFF. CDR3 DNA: TGTGCCAGCAGCTTAGGGGCACTAGCGGGGGCCAAAAACACCGGGGAGCTGTTTTTT.

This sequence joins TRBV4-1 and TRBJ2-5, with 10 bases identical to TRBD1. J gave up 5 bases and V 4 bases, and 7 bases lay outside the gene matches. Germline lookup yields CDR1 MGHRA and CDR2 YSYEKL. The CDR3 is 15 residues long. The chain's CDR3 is CASSRQTGGFETQYF. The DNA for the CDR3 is TGCGCCAGCAGCCGACAGACAGGGGGCTTTGAGACCCAGTACTTC.

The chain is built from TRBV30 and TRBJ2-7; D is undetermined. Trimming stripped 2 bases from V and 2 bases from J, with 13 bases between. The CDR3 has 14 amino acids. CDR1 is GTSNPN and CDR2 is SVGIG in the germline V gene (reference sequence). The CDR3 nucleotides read TGTGCCTGGAGTTTCCAAAGAAGAGCCTACGAGCAGTACTTC. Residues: CAWSFQRRAYEQYF.

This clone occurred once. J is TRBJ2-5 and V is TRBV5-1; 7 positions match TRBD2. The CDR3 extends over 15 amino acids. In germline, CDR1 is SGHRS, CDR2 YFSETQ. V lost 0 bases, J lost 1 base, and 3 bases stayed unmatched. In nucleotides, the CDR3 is TGCGCCAGCAGCTTGGAGCGGGGCCCCCAAGAGACCCAGTACTTC. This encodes CASSLERGPQETQYF.

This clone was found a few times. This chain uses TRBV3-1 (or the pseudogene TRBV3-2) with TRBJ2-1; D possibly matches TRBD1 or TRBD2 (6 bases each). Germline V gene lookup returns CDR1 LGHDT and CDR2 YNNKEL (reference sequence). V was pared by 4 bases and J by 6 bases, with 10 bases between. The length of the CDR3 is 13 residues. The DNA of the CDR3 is TGTGCCAGCAGCCCGGAGGGGGTCAATGAGCAGTTCTTC. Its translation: CASSPEGVNEQFF.

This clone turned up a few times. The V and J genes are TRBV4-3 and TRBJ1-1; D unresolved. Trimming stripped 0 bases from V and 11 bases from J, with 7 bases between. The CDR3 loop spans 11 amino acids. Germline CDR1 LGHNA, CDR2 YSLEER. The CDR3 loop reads CASSQDGRAFF. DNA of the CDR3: TGCGCCAGCAGCCAAGATGGTCGGGCTTTCTTT.

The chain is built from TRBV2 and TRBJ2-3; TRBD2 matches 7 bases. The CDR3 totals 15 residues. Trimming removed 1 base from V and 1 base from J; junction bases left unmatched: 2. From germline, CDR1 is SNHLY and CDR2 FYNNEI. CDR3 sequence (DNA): TGTGCCAGCAGTGAAGGGCTAGCGGGCACAGATACGCAGTATTTT. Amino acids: CASSEGLAGTDTQYF.

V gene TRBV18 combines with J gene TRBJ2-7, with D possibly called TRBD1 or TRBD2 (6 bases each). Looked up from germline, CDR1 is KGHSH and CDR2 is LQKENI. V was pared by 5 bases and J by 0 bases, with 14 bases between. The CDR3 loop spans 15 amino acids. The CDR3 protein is CASSVQGGLSYEQYF. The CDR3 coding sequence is TGTGCCAGCTCAGTACAAGGGGGACTCTCCTACGAGCAGTACTTC.

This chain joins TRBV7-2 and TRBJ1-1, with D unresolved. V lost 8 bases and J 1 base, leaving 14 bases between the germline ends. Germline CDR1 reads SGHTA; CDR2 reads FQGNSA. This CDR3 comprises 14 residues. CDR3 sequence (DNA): TGTGCCAGCCGCTCCGACGCGCAGAACACTGAAGCTTTCTTT. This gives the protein CASRSDAQNTEAFF.

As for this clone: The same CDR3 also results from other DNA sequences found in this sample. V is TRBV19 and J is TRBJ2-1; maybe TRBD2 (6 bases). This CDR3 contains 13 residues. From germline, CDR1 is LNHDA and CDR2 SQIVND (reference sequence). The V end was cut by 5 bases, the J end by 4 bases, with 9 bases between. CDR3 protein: CASSGRGYNEQFF. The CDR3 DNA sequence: TGTGCCAGTAGTGGGCGGGGTTACAATGAGCAGTTCTTC.

CDR3 sequence: CSASGTGGIADTQYF. The CDR3 DNA reads TGCAGTGCTAGTGGGACAGGGGGAATCGCAGATACGCAGTATTTT. The chain joins TRBV20-1 to TRBJ2-3, with 11 bases that match TRBD1. The germline CDR1 and CDR2 sequences are DFQATT and SNEGSKA (reference sequence). The CDR3 runs 15 residues. Losses at the gene ends were 3 bases for V and 4 bases for J; bases not matched to a gene: 6.

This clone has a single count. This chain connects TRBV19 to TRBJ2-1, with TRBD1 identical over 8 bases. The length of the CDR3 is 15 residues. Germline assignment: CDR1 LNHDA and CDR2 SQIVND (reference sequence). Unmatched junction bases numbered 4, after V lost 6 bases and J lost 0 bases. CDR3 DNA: TGTGCCAGTAGCCCTGACAGGGGCTCCTACAATGAGCAGTTCTTC. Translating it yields CASSPDRGSYNEQFF.

The CDR3 region is CASSRFGSTNEKLFF. The CDR3 DNA reads TGTGCCAGCAGCCGCTTCGGGTCAACTAATGAAAAACTGTTTTTT. The V and J genes are TRBV9 and TRBJ1-4; no clear D. V lost 4 bases and J 0 bases, leaving 10 bases between the germline ends. The CDR3 contains 15 residues. Per germline, CDR1 SGDLS and CDR2 YYNGEE.

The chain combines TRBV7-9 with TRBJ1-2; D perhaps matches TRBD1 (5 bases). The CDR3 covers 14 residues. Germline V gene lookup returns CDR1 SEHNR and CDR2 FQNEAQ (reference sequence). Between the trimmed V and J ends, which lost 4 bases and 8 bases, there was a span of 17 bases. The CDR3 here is CASSSGGWGIGYTF. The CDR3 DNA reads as TGTGCCAGCAGCTCCGGGGGGTGGGGGATCGGCTACACCTTC.

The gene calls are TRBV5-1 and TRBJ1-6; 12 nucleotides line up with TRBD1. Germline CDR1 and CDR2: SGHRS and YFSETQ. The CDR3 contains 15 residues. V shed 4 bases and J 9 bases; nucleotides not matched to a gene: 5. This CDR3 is CASSAGTGGGSPLHF. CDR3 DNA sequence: TGCGCCAGCAGCGCCGGGACAGGGGGCGGTTCACCCCTCCACTTT. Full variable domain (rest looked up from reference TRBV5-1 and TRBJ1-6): KAGVTQTPRYLIKTRGQQVTLSCSPISGHRSVSWYQQTPGQGLQFLFEYFSETQRNKGNFPGRFSGRQFSNSRSEMNVSTLELGDSALYLCASSAGTGGGSPLHFGNGTRLTVT.

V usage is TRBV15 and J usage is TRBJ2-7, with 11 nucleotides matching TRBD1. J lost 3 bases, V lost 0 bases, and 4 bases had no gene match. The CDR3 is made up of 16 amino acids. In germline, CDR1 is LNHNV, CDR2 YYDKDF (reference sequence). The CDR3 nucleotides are TGTGCCACCAGCAGAGATCGCGGGACAGGGGGCTACGAGCAGTACTTC. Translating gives CATSRDRGTGGYEQYF.

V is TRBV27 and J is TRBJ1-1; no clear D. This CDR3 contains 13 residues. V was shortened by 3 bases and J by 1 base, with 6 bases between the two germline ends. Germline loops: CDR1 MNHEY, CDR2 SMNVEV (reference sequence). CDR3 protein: CASSFRSNTEAFF. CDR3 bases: TGTGCCAGCAGTTTCAGATCGAACACTGAAGCTTTCTTT.

The CDR3 region is CAWSEGLSSGNTIYF. CDR3 sequence (DNA): TGTGCCTGGAGTGAGGGTCTCAGCTCTGGAAACACCATATATTTT. This rearrangement joins TRBV30 to TRBJ1-3, with unresolved D. CDR3 size: 15 residues. V shed 1 base and J shed 0 bases, with 10 bases lying between them. The germline V gene has CDR1 GTSNPN and CDR2 SVGIG (reference sequence).

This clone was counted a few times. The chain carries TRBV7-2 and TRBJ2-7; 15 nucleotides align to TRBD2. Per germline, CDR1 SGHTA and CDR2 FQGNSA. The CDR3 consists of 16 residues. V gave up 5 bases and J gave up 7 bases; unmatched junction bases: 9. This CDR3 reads CASSAPGLAGGYEQYF. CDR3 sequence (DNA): TGTGCCAGCAGCGCCCCGGGACTAGCGGGGGGTTATGAGCAGTACTTC. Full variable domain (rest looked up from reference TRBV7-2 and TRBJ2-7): GAGVSQSPSNKVTEKGKDVELRCDPISGHTALYWYRQSLGQGLEFLIYFQGNSAPDKSGLPSDRFSAERTGGSVSTLTIQRTQQEDSAVYLCASSAPGLAGGYEQYFGPGTRLTVT.

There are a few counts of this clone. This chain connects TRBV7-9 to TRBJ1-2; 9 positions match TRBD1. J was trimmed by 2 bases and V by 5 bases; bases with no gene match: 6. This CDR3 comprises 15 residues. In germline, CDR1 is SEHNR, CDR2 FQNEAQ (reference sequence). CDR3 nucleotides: TGTGCCAGCAGCCCAACAGGGGGCGAGAACTATGGCTACACCTTC. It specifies CASSPTGGENYGYTF.

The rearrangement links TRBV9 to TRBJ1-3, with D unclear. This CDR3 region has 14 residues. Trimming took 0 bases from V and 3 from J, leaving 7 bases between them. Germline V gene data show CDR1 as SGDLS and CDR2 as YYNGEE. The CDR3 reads CASSVGGGGNTIYF. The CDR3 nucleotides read TGTGCCAGCAGCGTAGGGGGAGGTGGAAACACCATATATTTT.